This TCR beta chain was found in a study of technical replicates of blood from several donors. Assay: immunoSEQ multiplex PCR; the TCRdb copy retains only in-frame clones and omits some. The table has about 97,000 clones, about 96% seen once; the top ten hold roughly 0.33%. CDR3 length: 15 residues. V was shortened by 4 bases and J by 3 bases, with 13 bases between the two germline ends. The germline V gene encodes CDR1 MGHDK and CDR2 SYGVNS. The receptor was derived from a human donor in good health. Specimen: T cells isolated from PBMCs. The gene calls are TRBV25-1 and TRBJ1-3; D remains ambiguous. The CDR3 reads CASSAGPYGGNTIYF. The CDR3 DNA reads TGTGCCAGCAGTGCCGGTCCATATGGTGGAAACACCATATATTTT.